Below are 26 T cell receptor beta chains sequenced from a single sample in a study of blood T cell repertoires in COVID-19. Profiling relied on immunoSEQ multiplex PCR, and the TCRdb table lists in-frame clones only, not all of them. Among approximately 220,000 clones listed, approximately 83% were seen once. Material for sequencing was peripheral blood. The receptors originated from a man in his forties or fifties with acute or convalescent COVID-19.

This clone was seen a few times. This chain joins TRBV27 and TRBJ2-7; 9 bases fit TRBD2. V shed 3 bases, J shed 3 bases, and the junction held 3 bases outside the gene matches. CDR3 size: 14 residues. Per the germline V gene, CDR1 is MNHEY and CDR2 is SMNVEV (reference sequence). CDR3 sequence reads: CASSLGLAHYEQYF. CDR3 sequence (DNA): TGTGCCAGCAGTTTGGGACTAGCTCACTACGAGCAGTACTTC.

Only one count was recorded for this clone. The rearrangement joins TRBV7-2 to TRBJ1-2; D ambiguous. V was pared by 5 bases and J by 4 bases, with 17 bases between. The germline V gene encodes CDR1 SGHTA and CDR2 FQGNSA. This CDR3 contains 15 residues. The chain's CDR3 is CASSQAPGRGYGYTF. CDR3 DNA: TGTGCCAGCAGCCAGGCGCCAGGCCGGGGCTATGGCTACACCTTC.

This chain uses TRBV7-2 with TRBJ1-5; TRBD1 matches at 7 bases. Per germline, CDR1 SGHTA and CDR2 FQGNSA. The trim removed 5 bases at V and 5 bases at J, leaving 6 bases unmatched. The CDR3 has 14 residues. CDR3 region: CASSLTGAHQPQHF. Written as DNA, the CDR3 is TGTGCCAGCAGCCTTACAGGGGCCCATCAGCCCCAGCATTTT.

The rearrangement uses TRBV7-2 and TRBJ2-7, with D possibly TRBD1 on 6 matching bases. The germline CDR1 and CDR2 sequences are SGHTA and FQGNSA. This CDR3 comprises 16 residues. Between the trimmed V and J ends, which lost 5 bases and 4 bases, there was a span of 21 bases. DNA for the CDR3: TGTGCCAGCAGCCCCCAGGGGTCTCACAGTTGGTACGAGCAGTACTTC. Translation gives CASSPQGSHSWYEQYF.

J is TRBJ1-4 and V is TRBV19; D may be TRBD1 (5 bases). Trimming cost V 3 bases and J 3 bases, with 8 bases left between them. Germline V CDR1 and CDR2: LNHDA, SQIVND (reference sequence). CDR3 length equals 14 residues. CDR3 residues: CASSMAGSNEKLFF. CDR3 DNA: TGTGCCAGTAGTATGGCAGGGTCTAATGAAAAACTGTTTTTT.

The genes are TRBV5-5 and TRBJ1-1, with 8 nucleotides matching TRBD1. Looked up from germline, CDR1 is SGHKS and CDR2 is YYEKEE (reference sequence). Trimming took 1 base from V and 5 from J; bases not matched to a gene: 4. This CDR3 is built from 14 residues. CDR3 nucleotides: TGTGCCAGCAGCTTGCAGGGGGCGGGGACTGAAGCTTTCTTT. Encoded protein: CASSLQGAGTEAFF.

The chain carries TRBV5-1 and TRBJ1-1; tentative D call: TRBD1 (6 bases). This CDR3 is built from 14 residues. V lost 6 bases to trimming and J lost 7 bases, with 19 bases between them. Germline V gene data show CDR1 as SGHRS and CDR2 as YFSETQ. The CDR3 region is CASTKTQGLGEAFF. The CDR3 DNA sequence: TGCGCCAGCACCAAAACACAGGGTCTCGGTGAAGCTTTCTTT. The variable domain in full, with the rest retrieved from reference TRBV5-1 and TRBJ1-1, is KAGVTQTPRYLIKTRGQQVTLSCSPISGHRSVSWYQQTPGQGLQFLFEYFSETQRNKGNFPGRFSGRQFSNSRSEMNVSTLELGDSALYLCASTKTQGLGEAFFGQGTRLTVV.

The rearrangement links TRBV5-6 to TRBJ1-4; 8 nucleotides line up with TRBD1. The trim removed 2 bases at V and 6 bases at J, leaving 9 bases unmatched. The CDR3 spans 16 residues. Per the germline V gene, CDR1 is SGHDT and CDR2 is YYEEEE. The CDR3 loop reads CASSLFWDRHDEKLFF. The CDR3 DNA reads as TGTGCCAGCAGCTTATTTTGGGACAGGCACGATGAAAAACTGTTTTTT.

This clone was seen only once. V is TRBV18 and J is TRBJ1-1; D unresolved. Trimming left V 1 base short and J 1 base short, with 4 bases between. Germline CDR1 is KGHSH and CDR2 is LQKENI. This CDR3 spans 13 amino acids. The CDR3 sequence is CASSPLKNTEAFF. CDR3 DNA sequence: TGTGCCAGCTCACCACTTAAGAACACTGAAGCTTTCTTT. Combining the CDR3 with reference TRBV18 and TRBJ1-1 gives the whole variable domain NAGVMQNPRHLVRRRGQEARLRCSPMKGHSHVYWYRQLPEEGLKFMVYLQKENIIDESGMPKERFSAEFPKEGPSILRIQQVVRGDSAAYFCASSPLKNTEAFFGQGTRLTVV.

This chain links TRBV19 with TRBJ2-7, with TRBD2 as a possible D gene (6 bases). With 6 bases removed from V and 2 bases from J, the gap between germline ends came to 11 bases. This CDR3 region has 13 residues. Germline assignment: CDR1 LNHDA and CDR2 SQIVND (reference sequence). Here the CDR3 DNA reads TGTGCCAGTAGCGGGAGTGCGACCTACGAGCAGTACTTC. Translation: CASSGSATYEQYF.

V is TRBV5-1 and J is TRBJ1-1; possibly TRBD1 for D (5 bases). V dropped 0 bases and J dropped 3 bases, with 12 bases sitting between them. This CDR3 has 15 amino acids. The germline gives CDR1 SGHRS, CDR2 YFSETQ. CDR3 protein: CASSLAGRGDTEAFF. In DNA form, the CDR3 reads TGCGCCAGCAGCTTGGCGGGGAGGGGCGACACTGAAGCTTTCTTT.

J is TRBJ1-1 and V is TRBV5-4, with TRBD1 identical over 8 bases. Germline CDR1 reads SGHNT; CDR2 reads YYREEE (reference sequence). The CDR3 totals 17 residues. Trimming removed 1 base from V and 1 base from J; junction bases left unmatched: 9. The chain's CDR3 is CASSLNPRQGKNTEAFF. The CDR3 DNA reads as TGTGCCAGCAGCTTGAACCCCAGACAGGGGAAGAACACTGAAGCTTTCTTT.

The chain employs TRBV29-1 and TRBJ2-5; 8 positions match TRBD1. The germline V gene encodes CDR1 SQVTM and CDR2 ANQGSEA. The J segment lost 4 bases and the V segment lost 3 bases, leaving 4 bases of the junction unmatched. The CDR3 totals 13 residues. The CDR3 region has the DNA TGCAGCGTTGACCTAGGACAGGGAGAGACCCAGTACTTC. This translates into CSVDLGQGETQYF.

The chain combines TRBV5-6 with TRBJ1-2, with 11 bases aligning to TRBD1. V lost 4 bases and J lost 3; bases outside the gene matches: 8. The CDR3 covers 16 residues. CDR1 is SGHDT and CDR2 is YYEEEE in the germline V gene. The chain's CDR3 is CASSRYGTGGDYGYTF. For the CDR3, the DNA is TGTGCCAGCAGCCGATACGGGACAGGGGGTGACTATGGCTACACCTTC.

The chain couples TRBV5-1 to TRBJ2-7; TRBD2 aligns across 14 bases. Germline loops: CDR1 SGHRS, CDR2 YFSETQ. Trimming removed 5 bases from V and 6 bases from J; junction bases left unmatched: 7. The CDR3 loop spans 15 amino acids. The CDR3 spells CASRTAGTSGSEQYF. The CDR3 DNA sequence: TGCGCCAGCAGAACTGCCGGGACTAGCGGGAGCGAGCAGTACTTC.

The rearrangement links TRBV18 to TRBJ1-3; D gene uncertain. The germline V gene has CDR1 KGHSH and CDR2 LQKENI. V lost 4 bases and J lost 0, with 7 bases in between. The CDR3 length is 14 residues. The CDR3 spells CASSLGDSGNTIYF. CDR3 nucleotide sequence: TGTGCCAGCTCACTGGGCGACTCTGGAAACACCATATATTTT.

Written as DNA, the CDR3 is TGTGCCAGCAGTGTAAGGCCCGGACAGGGACAAGAGACCCAGTACTTC. Its translation: CASSVRPGQGQETQYF. The chain employs TRBV27 and TRBJ2-5; the match to TRBD1 covers 8 bases. Germline V CDR1 and CDR2: MNHEY, SMNVEV (reference sequence). The CDR3 totals 16 residues. The V segment lost 5 bases and the J segment 2 bases; nucleotides outside the gene matches: 10.

The chain combines TRBV4-1 with TRBJ2-3, with 7 bases aligning to TRBD2. This CDR3 has 19 amino acids. Germline-derived CDR1 and CDR2 are MGHRA and YSYEKL. The V and J ends lost 1 base and 6 bases, in that order; junction bases with no gene match: 19. Written as DNA, the CDR3 is TGCGCCAGCAGCCAAGGTGTACATTGGGTAGCGGGCATTAGGGATACGCAGTATTTT. It specifies CASSQGVHWVAGIRDTQYF.

The chain recombines TRBV5-1 with TRBJ2-7; tentatively, D is TRBD1 (6 bases). This CDR3 comprises 14 residues. CDR1 and CDR2 from the germline V gene are SGHRS and YFSETQ. The germline V and J ends were trimmed by 4 bases and 12 bases, with 23 bases remaining between them. The CDR3 reads CASSPDIEQGRGYF. CDR3 bases: TGCGCCAGCAGCCCGGATATAGAACAGGGAAGAGGGTACTTC.

CDR3 in amino acids: CASSQRQGSVNEQFF. CDR3 nucleotides: TGCGCCAGCAGCCAGCGACAGGGGTCGGTAAATGAGCAGTTCTTC. The chain uses TRBV5-1 and TRBJ2-1, with 8 bases that match TRBD1. The ends lost 4 bases at V and 7 bases at J; junction bases unmatched: 10. The CDR3 runs 15 residues. CDR1 and CDR2 (germline): SGHRS, YFSETQ.

This chain uses TRBV11-2 with TRBJ2-7; possible D gene TRBD1, 6 bases. The CDR3 is 13 residues long. CDR1 is SGHAT, CDR2 FQNNGV, per germline. The V and J ends lost 2 bases and 5 bases respectively, with 10 bases between them. The CDR3, as DNA: TGTGCCAGCAGCTTACAGGGGCTCGACGAGCAGTACTTC. This gives the protein CASSLQGLDEQYF.

The CDR3 coding sequence is TGTGCCACCCTGACCCTCCGCGCGGGGGCTGGTTACAATGAGCAGTTCTTC. This sequence encodes CATLTLRAGAGYNEQFF. V and J are TRBV28 and TRBJ2-1, with D perhaps matching TRBD2 (7 bases). Trimming left V 10 bases short and J 4 bases short, with 26 bases between. The CDR3 is 17 residues long. Looked up from germline, CDR1 is MDHEN and CDR2 is SYDVKM.

As DNA, the CDR3 is TGTGCCACCAGTGGACTAGCGGGAGGCTACAATGAGCAGTTCTTC. It codes for CATSGLAGGYNEQFF. J is TRBJ2-1 and V is TRBV24-1; the match to TRBD2 covers 13 bases. V was pared by 5 bases and J by 3 bases, with 0 bases of the junction left unmatched. Germline V CDR1 and CDR2: KGHDR, SFDVKD. This CDR3 is 15 amino acids long.

The V call is TRBV19, the J call TRBJ1-6, with 7 bases aligning to TRBD1. The CDR3 has 18 residues. V was pared by 2 bases and J by 9 bases, with 16 bases of the junction left unmatched. Germline-derived CDR1 and CDR2 are LNHDA and SQIVND (reference sequence). This chain's CDR3 is CASSIRRDSLGNGSPLHF. CDR3 nucleotide sequence: TGTGCCAGTAGTATACGTCGGGACAGTTTGGGAAATGGTTCACCCCTCCACTTT. The full variable domain, with the rest looked up from reference TRBV19 and TRBJ1-6, is DGGITQSPKYLFRKEGQNVTLSCEQNLNHDAMYWYRQDPGQGLRLIYYSQIVNDFQKGDIAEGYSVSREKKESFPLTVTSAQKNPTAFYLCASSIRRDSLGNGSPLHFGNGTRLTVT.

V is TRBV13 and J is TRBJ2-2; the match to TRBD2 covers 11 bases. Germline V gene lookup returns CDR1 PRHDT and CDR2 FYEKMQ (reference sequence). V shed 5 bases, J shed 4 bases, and the junction held 3 bases outside the gene matches. CDR3 length equals 15 residues. CDR3 coding DNA: TGTGCCAGCAGCAAACTAGCGGGAGCCACCGGGGAGCTGTTTTTT. Translation: CASSKLAGATGELFF.

V is TRBV19 and J is TRBJ1-1, with no clear D. The CDR3 has 12 residues. Germline CDR1 and CDR2: LNHDA and SQIVND (reference sequence). Trimming removed 5 bases from V and 6 bases from J, with 10 bases in between. The CDR3 DNA is TGTGCCAGTAGTCGCGTGGGCGCTGAAGCTTTCTTT. Its translation is CASSRVGAEAFF.